These 20 T cell receptor beta chains were all obtained from the same sample, sequenced in a study of beta chain features in type 1 diabetes. The study, taken as a whole, reports: Shorter TCRB CDR3s, moderately but significantly so, were found in Type 1 diabetes patients in all four CD4+ subsets.

What was sequenced were expressed TCRB transcripts, since all of the isolated RNA had been reverse transcribed. The method was immunoSEQ multiplex PCR; TCRdb's version includes in-frame clones alone and lacks a portion of them. The sample lists a few hundred thousand clones, over 20% occurring once. Antigen specificity for these receptors is unknown. Source material: naive CD4+ T cells from blood. The source is a woman aged 40 to 49 with type 1 diabetes.

The V and J genes are TRBV29-1 and TRBJ2-7; D might be TRBD1 (5 bases). The CDR3 contains 14 residues. V lost 4 bases, J lost 3 bases, and 16 bases lay in between. Per the germline V gene, CDR1 is SQVTM and CDR2 is ANQGSEA. The CDR3 spells CSVGPRQSVYEQYF. For the CDR3, the DNA is TGCAGCGTTGGGCCTCGACAGTCGGTCTACGAGCAGTACTTC.

In this sample, this clone turned up a few times. This chain links TRBV30 with TRBJ2-5; 7 positions agree with TRBD2. The CDR3 is made up of 14 amino acids. V was clipped by 3 bases and J by 5 bases; unmatched bases: 9. Germline V lookup: CDR1 GTSNPN, CDR2 SVGIG (reference sequence). CDR3 in DNA: TGTGCCTGGAGCGTCGGACTAGATCCGGAGACCCAGTACTTC. Residues: CAWSVGLDPETQYF.

CDR3 residues: CASSSPLGAMNTEAFF. The CDR3, as DNA: TGTGCCAGTAGTTCCCCCTTGGGGGCCATGAACACTGAAGCTTTCTTT. The chain carries TRBV19 and TRBJ1-1; D may be TRBD1 (6 bases). Germline V CDR1 and CDR2: LNHDA, SQIVND (reference sequence). The V and J ends lost 5 bases and 0 bases respectively, with 16 bases between them. The CDR3 length is 16 residues.

In this sample, this clone turned up a few times. The chain has TRBV29-1 and TRBJ2-1; 14 bases match TRBD2. Germline CDR1 is SQVTM and CDR2 is ANQGSEA. V lost 6 bases, J lost 9 bases, and 7 bases stayed unmatched. The length of the CDR3 is 14 residues. Written as DNA, the CDR3 is TGCAGCGTAGCCGGGACTAGCGGGGGTTCTGAGCAGTTCTTC. Translated, it gives CSVAGTSGGSEQFF.

The chain uses TRBV5-6 and TRBJ1-3, with D uncertain. Germline V gene data show CDR1 as SGHDT and CDR2 as YYEEEE. V was cut by 1 base and J by 0 bases, with 8 bases left in between. The CDR3 runs to 15 residues. In DNA form, the CDR3 reads TGTGCCAGCAGCTTGACAGATCTCTCTGGAAACACCATATATTTT. Protein sequence: CASSLTDLSGNTIYF.

This clone has only a few counts. The rearrangement links TRBV2 to TRBJ1-2; the D gene is possibly TRBD1 (5 bases). Germline lookup yields CDR1 SNHLY and CDR2 FYNNEI. This CDR3 is built from 15 residues. The V and J ends lost 5 bases and 3 bases respectively, with 16 bases between them. Here the CDR3 reads CASSSVGGGYYGYTF. The CDR3 region has the DNA TGTGCCAGCAGTTCAGTCGGGGGAGGGTACTATGGCTACACCTTC. The variable domain in full, with the rest retrieved from reference TRBV2 and TRBJ1-2, is EPEVTQTPSHQVTQMGQEVILRCVPISNHLYFYWYRQILGQKVEFLVSFYNNEISEKSEIFDDQFSVERPDGSNFTLKIRSTKLEDSAMYFCASSSVGGGYYGYTFGSGTRLTVV.

This clone was recorded a few times. The rearrangement uses TRBV29-1 and TRBJ2-5; a possible D gene is TRBD1 (6 bases). Trimming cost V 4 bases and J 2 bases, with 11 bases left between them. The CDR3 loop spans 13 amino acids. Germline loops: CDR1 SQVTM, CDR2 ANQGSEA. For the CDR3, the DNA is TGCAGCGTTGGGGGGCGCCTACAAGAGACCCAGTACTTC. Its translation: CSVGGRLQETQYF.

The chain recombines TRBV7-3 with TRBJ1-1; tentative D call: TRBD1 (5 bases). V dropped 5 bases and J dropped 1 base, with 8 bases sitting between them. The CDR3 is 13 amino acids. Germline V CDR1 and CDR2: SGHTA, FQGTGA. DNA for the CDR3: TGTGCCAGCAGCCGCGGGACGAACACTGAAGCTTTCTTT. Translating it yields CASSRGTNTEAFF.

The chain has TRBV4-1 and TRBJ1-1; D is unresolved. V lost 4 bases, J lost 7 bases, and 16 bases lay in between. CDR1 is MGHRA, CDR2 YSYEKL, per germline. CDR3 length equals 14 residues. The CDR3 spells CASSPRVDGGEAFF. For the CDR3, the DNA is TGCGCCAGCAGCCCAAGAGTTGACGGAGGTGAAGCTTTCTTT.

The V gene is TRBV7-3, the J gene TRBJ2-3; D is possibly TRBD2 (6 bases). V lost 3 bases to trimming and J lost 0 bases, with 10 bases between them. This CDR3 is built from 15 residues. Looked up from germline, CDR1 is SGHTA and CDR2 is FQGTGA. In nucleotides, the CDR3 is TGTGCCAGCAGCTTTGACGGGACTAGCACAGATACGCAGTATTTT. Its protein product is CASSFDGTSTDTQYF.

This clone has just a few counts. The chain is built from TRBV5-4 and TRBJ2-3; TRBD1 agrees at 8 bases. The germline gives CDR1 SGHNT, CDR2 YYREEE (reference sequence). The CDR3 loop spans 14 amino acids. Losses at the gene ends were 4 bases for V and 1 base for J; bases not matched to a gene: 2. The CDR3 region is CASSQDRGTDTQYF. The CDR3 bases are TGTGCCAGCAGCCAGGACAGGGGCACAGATACGCAGTATTTT.

This clone turned up a few times. The V gene is TRBV30, the J gene TRBJ1-1; tentative D call: TRBD1 (6 bases). The CDR3 is made up of 13 amino acids. CDR1 is GTSNPN, CDR2 SVGIG, per germline (reference sequence). V lost 4 bases to trimming and J lost 1 base, with 10 bases between them. CDR3 bases: TGTGCCTGGACCTCGACAGGGAACACTGAAGCTTTCTTT. It yields the protein CAWTSTGNTEAFF. Full variable domain (outside the CDR3, taken from reference TRBV30 and TRBJ1-1): SQTIHQWPATLVQPVGSPLSLECTVEGTSNPNLYWYRQAAGRGLQLLFYSVGIGQISSEVPQNLSASRPQDRQFILSSKKLLLSDSGFYLCAWTSTGNTEAFFGQGTRLTVV.

The chain couples TRBV4-2 to TRBJ1-5; 9 bases are a match to TRBD1. The CDR3 loop spans 15 amino acids. Germline V CDR1 and CDR2: LGHNA, YNFKEQ. Trimming took 0 bases from V and 5 from J; bases not matched to a gene: 2. The CDR3 reads CASSQEDRGDQPQHF. The DNA of the CDR3 is TGTGCCAGCAGCCAAGAAGACAGGGGGGATCAGCCCCAGCATTTT.

This clone occurred a few times. The chain links TRBV7-2 to TRBJ2-2, with TRBD1 matching 9 bases. There are 14 residues in the CDR3. From germline, CDR1 is SGHTA and CDR2 FQGNSA. V was clipped by 11 bases and J by 7 bases; unmatched bases: 11. The CDR3 DNA reads as TGTGCCGACCGACAGGGGGGGTCGGACGGGGAGCTGTTTTTT. Translated, it gives CADRQGGSDGELFF. Looking up the rest from reference TRBV7-2 and TRBJ2-2 gives the full variable domain: GAGVSQSPSNKVTEKGKDVELRCDPISGHTALYWYRQSLGQGLEFLIYFQGNSAPDKSGLPSDRFSAERTGGSVSTLTIQRTQQEDSAVYLCADRQGGSDGELFFGEGSRLTVL.

The V gene is TRBV5-1, the J gene TRBJ1-4; TRBD1 matches 8 bases. Trimming removed 4 bases from V and 4 bases from J; junction bases left unmatched: 12. The germline CDR1 and CDR2 sequences are SGHRS and YFSETQ. CDR3 length: 17 amino acids. CDR3 sequence: CASSPGQATSLNEKLFF. CDR3 DNA: TGCGCCAGCAGCCCGGGACAGGCGACTTCCCTTAATGAAAAACTGTTTTTT.

This clone was seen a few times. The chain employs TRBV5-1 and TRBJ1-5; TRBD1 is a possible D gene (6 bases). The germline V and J ends were trimmed by 1 base and 2 bases, with 10 bases remaining between them. The CDR3 is made up of 15 amino acids. Germline V gives CDR1 SGHRS, CDR2 YFSETQ. CDR3 in amino acids: CASSLLPGGNQPQHF. Written as DNA, the CDR3 is TGCGCCAGCAGCTTGTTGCCAGGGGGCAATCAGCCCCAGCATTTT.

The V gene is TRBV29-1, the J gene TRBJ2-6; 10 bases match TRBD2. After removal of 1 base from V and 4 bases from J, the junction contained 10 bases not matched to a gene. Germline V gene data show CDR1 as SQVTM and CDR2 as ANQGSEA. CDR3 length equals 18 residues. The CDR3 sequence: CSVEAASGGPRGANVLTF. The CDR3, as DNA: TGCAGCGTTGAAGCGGCTAGCGGGGGCCCAAGGGGGGCCAACGTCCTGACTTTC.

This clone was counted only a few times. V is TRBV29-1 and J is TRBJ1-4, with TRBD1 matching 7 bases. This CDR3 contains 13 residues. The J segment lost 0 bases and the V segment lost 6 bases, leaving 1 base of the junction unmatched. CDR1 and CDR2 from the germline V gene are SQVTM and ANQGSEA. For the CDR3, the DNA is TGCAGCGTGACAGGGACAACTAATGAAAAACTGTTTTTT. Translating gives CSVTGTTNEKLFF.

The chain recombines TRBV5-1 with TRBJ2-6, with D maybe TRBD1 (6 bases). V shed 5 bases and J shed 4 bases, with 10 bases lying between them. CDR1 SGHRS and CDR2 YFSETQ come from the germline V gene. The CDR3 has 14 residues. CDR3 sequence reads: CASRTGTGANVLTF. CDR3 DNA sequence: TGCGCCAGCAGAACGGGGACAGGGGCCAACGTCCTGACTTTC.

This clone has just a few counts. This chain links TRBV25-1 with TRBJ1-1; D remains unclear. The germline V and J ends were trimmed by 2 bases and 0 bases, with 4 bases remaining between them. Germline loops: CDR1 MGHDK, CDR2 SYGVNS. This CDR3 comprises 13 residues. CDR3 amino acids: CASSEQVNTEAFF. The CDR3 DNA sequence: TGTGCCAGCAGTGAACAGGTGAACACTGAAGCTTTCTTT.